This T cell receptor beta chain was sequenced in a study of long-term antiretroviral therapy in people with HIV. It was version v3.0 of the immunoSEQ assay that was run at survey level. Using immunoSEQ multiplex PCR, the repertoire was profiled, and TCRdb retains in-frame clones only, with some absent. The sample includes tens of thousands of clones, roughly 96% of them seen just once. This clone appeared a single time. The antigen is undetermined. Study-wide points: Dominating the repertoire at all time points were the clones that expanded before ART.

Trimming removed 3 bases from V and 2 bases from J, with 8 bases in between. Germline V CDR1 and CDR2: MNHEY, SMNVEV (reference sequence). The CDR3 extends over 13 amino acids. Samples held 1-10 million cryopreserved PBMC, and DNA extraction followed. The sample in question was unsorted PBMCs, obtained 6 to 6.5 years after starting antiretroviral therapy. The TCR was taken from a man aged 25-40 years with HIV. The V gene is TRBV27, the J gene TRBJ2-7; maybe TRBD1 (5 bases). CDR3 sequence reads: CASSFSRAYEQYF. Here the CDR3 DNA reads TGTGCCAGCAGTTTCAGCAGGGCCTACGAGCAGTACTTC.